This TCR beta chain was recovered during a study of T cells in Graves' hyperthyroidism and ophthalmopathy. This clonotype was seen repeatedly, ten times or more. Antigen unknown. General observations from the study: The model foresaw ophthalmopathy a median around seven months prior to onset.

The CDR3 loop spans 19 amino acids. With 2 bases removed from V and 3 bases from J, the gap between germline ends came to 23 bases. Germline V CDR1 and CDR2: SGHTA, FQGTGA. Template material for amplifying TCR beta CDR3 regions consisted of RNA transcripts. HTBI primers drove first-round RT-PCR of the TCR CDR3. TCRdb used MiXCR to reprocess the multiplex PCR reads, holding one entry per CDR3 protein. The data contain roughly 170,000 distinct CDR3 sequences, 9.4% of them singletons. Sequenced: blood. This receptor was taken from a woman younger than 35 with Graves' hyperthyroidism that later progressed to Graves' ophthalmopathy. This chain links TRBV7-3 with TRBJ1-5; D is possibly TRBD1 (6 bases). CDR3 sequence reads: CASSLVSRGGLILNQPQHF. As DNA, the CDR3 is TGTGCCAGCAGCTTAGTTAGCAGGGGAGGGTTAATTCTCAATCAGCCCCAGCATTTT.